These 16 T cell receptor beta chains share one sample of origin, sequenced in a study of T cell changes during pregnancy in multiple sclerosis. TCRdb's copy holds only in-frame clones and misses some; the assay was immunoSEQ multiplex PCR. In the table there are around 23,000 clones, about 93% of which are singletons. The starting material was CD8+ T cells from peripheral blood mononuclear cells, obtained in the third trimester of pregnancy. The source is a female donor with multiple sclerosis, enrolled in a pregnancy study.

The V call is TRBV9, the J call TRBJ1-1, with TRBD1 as a possible D gene (5 bases). CDR3 length: 14 amino acids. Germline CDR1 SGDLS, CDR2 YYNGEE. V was pared by 4 bases and J by 0 bases, with 10 bases between. Written as DNA, the CDR3 is TGTGCCAGCAGCCCGACAGCCCTGAACACTGAAGCTTTCTTT. Translating gives CASSPTALNTEAFF. Looking up the rest from reference TRBV9 and TRBJ1-1 gives the full variable domain: DSGVTQTPKHLITATGQRVTLRCSPRSGDLSVYWYQQSLDQGLQFLIQYYNGEERAKGNILERFSAQQFPDLHSELNLSSLELGDSALYFCASSPTALNTEAFFGQGTRLTVV.

The rearrangement links TRBV4-3 to TRBJ2-3; 12 positions agree with TRBD2. Germline V gene data show CDR1 as LGHNA and CDR2 as YSLEER. The CDR3 length is 20 residues. With 1 base clipped from V and 5 bases from J, the junction kept 16 bases outside the gene matches. The CDR3 reads CASSQASSGGAGYPIDTQYF. The CDR3 region has the DNA TGCGCCAGCAGCCAAGCATCTAGCGGGGGGGCCGGATATCCGATAGATACGCAGTATTTT.

The chain joins TRBV11-3 to TRBJ2-7, with D uncertain. V lost 5 bases to trimming and J lost 0 bases, with 20 bases between them. The V gene's germline CDR1 is SGHNT and CDR2 YENEEA. The CDR3 is made up of 17 amino acids. This CDR3 reads CASSPAQAKPSSYEQYF. For the CDR3, the DNA is TGTGCCAGCAGCCCGGCGCAGGCAAAACCGTCCTCCTACGAGCAGTACTTC.

The chain links TRBV9 to TRBJ1-1, with TRBD1 as a possible D gene (6 bases). V lost 5 bases to trimming and J lost 4 bases, with 15 bases between them. The CDR3 is 14 amino acids. From germline, CDR1 is SGDLS and CDR2 YYNGEE. The DNA for the CDR3 is TGTGCCAGCAGTACCACAGGGCTATCCACTGAAGCTTTCTTT. It encodes CASSTTGLSTEAFF. Full variable domain (outside the CDR3, taken from reference TRBV9 and TRBJ1-1): DSGVTQTPKHLITATGQRVTLRCSPRSGDLSVYWYQQSLDQGLQFLIQYYNGEERAKGNILERFSAQQFPDLHSELNLSSLELGDSALYFCASSTTGLSTEAFFGQGTRLTVV.

The chain uses TRBV27 and TRBJ2-5, with D tentatively TRBD1 (6 bases). The germline V and J ends were trimmed by 1 base and 5 bases, with 14 bases remaining between them. CDR1 MNHEY and CDR2 SMNVEV come from the germline V gene (reference sequence). The length of the CDR3 is 15 residues. CDR3 protein: CASSLFDGGGETQYF. The CDR3 bases are TGTGCCAGCAGTTTATTCGATGGGGGCGGTGAGACCCAGTACTTC.

This chain joins TRBV7-9 and TRBJ2-7, with 12 nucleotides matching TRBD1. The CDR3 length is 16 residues. Losses at the gene ends were 5 bases for V and 7 bases for J; bases not matched to a gene: 12. Germline V gene lookup returns CDR1 SEHNR and CDR2 FQNEAQ (reference sequence). The CDR3 here is CASSPGGGQGAREQYF. In DNA form, the CDR3 reads TGTGCCAGCAGCCCAGGAGGGGGACAGGGGGCGCGGGAGCAGTACTTC.

The CDR3 reads CASSLTGRWDTEAFF. The CDR3 region has the DNA TGCGCCAGCAGCTTGACAGGGCGTTGGGACACTGAAGCTTTCTTT. This chain uses TRBV5-1 with TRBJ1-1; the D gene is possibly TRBD1 (6 bases). The V end was cut by 1 base, the J end by 3 bases, with 13 bases between. This CDR3 contains 15 residues. Germline-derived CDR1 and CDR2 are SGHRS and YFSETQ.

This chain joins TRBV6-1 and TRBJ1-6; D unresolved. Trimming left V 2 bases short and J 8 bases short, with 22 bases between. In germline, CDR1 is MNHNS, CDR2 SASEGT. This CDR3 has 18 amino acids. The CDR3 sequence is CASSEPITLRAWDSPLHF. For the CDR3, the DNA is TGTGCCAGCAGTGAACCGATAACCCTGAGGGCCTGGGATTCACCCCTCCACTTT.

This clone was detected only a few times. The chain joins TRBV19 to TRBJ2-7; the D is unclear. Trimming shortened V by 7 bases and J by 2 bases, and 12 bases separated the two germline ends. This CDR3 has 13 amino acids. Germline loops: CDR1 LNHDA, CDR2 SQIVND (reference sequence). The CDR3 is CASTGINPYEQYF. CDR3 DNA: TGTGCCAGTACAGGAATCAACCCCTACGAGCAGTACTTC.

This clone was seen just once. The V and J genes are TRBV19 and TRBJ1-1; D gene uncertain. V was pared by 3 bases and J by 4 bases, with 12 bases between. The germline gives CDR1 LNHDA, CDR2 SQIVND (reference sequence). The CDR3 is 14 residues long. CDR3 sequence reads: CASSMSRGGTEAFF. The DNA for the CDR3 is TGTGCCAGTAGTATGAGTCGGGGAGGCACTGAAGCTTTCTTT.

The chain is built from TRBV7-2 and TRBJ1-2; 8 bases fit TRBD1. J was trimmed by 3 bases and V by 5 bases; bases with no gene match: 5. The CDR3 runs to 14 residues. CDR1 and CDR2 (germline): SGHTA, FQGNSA. CDR3 DNA sequence: TGTGCCAGCAGCCGCCTGGGACAGGACTATGGCTACACCTTC. Its translation is CASSRLGQDYGYTF.

This chain joins TRBV7-9 and TRBJ1-3; 8 bases are shared with TRBD1. The CDR3 runs to 15 residues. Germline V gene sequence: CDR1 SEHNR, CDR2 FQNEAQ (reference sequence). V was clipped by 5 bases and J by 0 bases; unmatched bases: 3. Here the CDR3 reads CASSHRGDSGNTIYF. The CDR3 region has the DNA TGTGCCAGCAGCCACAGGGGGGACTCTGGAAACACCATATATTTT.

The chain joins TRBV4-1 to TRBJ2-1, with D tentatively TRBD2 (5 bases). Germline assignment: CDR1 MGHRA and CDR2 YSYEKL. The V and J ends lost 6 bases and 0 bases respectively, with 18 bases between them. The CDR3 consists of 17 residues. Here the CDR3 reads CASRPYPAGDSYNEQFF. The CDR3 bases are TGCGCCAGCAGACCCTACCCGGCCGGGGACTCCTACAATGAGCAGTTCTTC.

In this sample, this clone turned up a few times. The V call is TRBV5-4, the J call TRBJ1-1, with 7 bases matching TRBD1. V was clipped by 0 bases and J by 11 bases; unmatched bases: 7. This CDR3 contains 13 residues. Germline CDR1 is SGHNT and CDR2 is YYREEE (reference sequence). In DNA form, the CDR3 reads TGTGCCAGCAGCTTGGGGAGACAGGGCCTGGCTTTCTTT. Its translation is CASSLGRQGLAFF.

This rearrangement joins TRBV7-2 to TRBJ1-3; no definite D call. There are 14 residues in the CDR3. CDR1 SGHTA and CDR2 FQGNSA come from the germline V gene. V was trimmed by 10 bases and J by 4 bases, leaving 17 bases between them. The DNA for the CDR3 is TGTGCCACCTCGCCGGGCGGGCCGGGAAACACCATATATTTT. Its protein product is CATSPGGPGNTIYF.

The genes are TRBV16 and TRBJ2-7; D is undetermined. V gave up 3 bases and J gave up 2 bases, with 11 bases separating them. There are 14 residues in the CDR3. The germline CDR1 and CDR2 sequences are KGHSY and FQNENV. DNA for the CDR3: TGTGCCAGCAGCCATACGGTCGGTACCTACGAGCAGTACTTC. Its protein is CASSHTVGTYEQYF. The complete variable domain, with remaining parts taken from reference TRBV16 and TRBJ2-7, reads GEEVAQTPKHLVRGEGQKAKLYCAPIKGHSYVFWYQQVLKNEFKFLISFQNENVFDETGMPKERFSAKCLPNSPCSLEIQATKLEDSAVYFCASSHTVGTYEQYFGPGTRLTVT.